The rows below give T cell receptor beta chains drawn from one sample of a study of T cell repertoires in cytomegalovirus infection. TCRdb reanalysed the reads using MiXCR and keeps one entry per CDR3 protein. The table records about 490,000 distinct CDR3 sequences, 11% of them present only once. The material sequenced was PBMCs. The receptors stem from a human donor in good health (CMV status not recorded). Some clones in this sample may be carry-over from other donors' samples. Both conserved end residues are part of each CDR3. Each record gives: CDR3 DNA, CDR3 protein, clone size, D gene, V gene, CDR3 length, J gene. The D gene is left open where the match is weak. A clone size is listed for some rows: how often the clone was seen (once, few, many), or a class if it is expanded.

cdr3_nt: TGTGCCATCAGAACTAGCGGGGGGGTCGAGCAGTACTTC; cdr3_aa: CAIRTSGGVEQYF; clone_size: many; d_call: TRBD2; v_call: TRBV10-3; cdr3_length: 13; j_call: TRBJ2-7
cdr3_nt: TGTGCCAGCAGCTTAGCTGGACCGGTATACAATGAGCAGTTCTTC; cdr3_aa: CASSLAGPVYNEQFF; clone_size: many; d_call: NA; v_call: TRBV7-9; cdr3_length: 15; j_call: TRBJ2-1
cdr3_nt: TGTGCCAGCAGTTCCGGATATGGCCACACCTTC; cdr3_aa: CASSSGYGHTF; clone_size: NA; d_call: NA; v_call: TRBV6-5; cdr3_length: 11; j_call: TRBJ1-2
cdr3_nt: TGTGCCAGTAGTCCTTCCCCGAGCGGGATCTCCTACAATGAGCAGTTCTTC; cdr3_aa: CASSPSPSGISYNEQFF; clone_size: NA; d_call: TRBD2; v_call: TRBV19; cdr3_length: 17; j_call: TRBJ2-1
cdr3_nt: TGCGCCAGCAGCTTGGAGGGACAGGTAACTCCTAGCGAGCAGTACTTC; cdr3_aa: CASSLEGQVTPSEQYF; clone_size: NA; d_call: TRBD1; v_call: TRBV5-1; cdr3_length: 16; j_call: TRBJ2-7
cdr3_nt: TGTGCCAGCAGTCTAAGGCCACAGGGAGGCACTGAAGCTTTCTTT; cdr3_aa: CASSLRPQGGTEAFF; clone_size: many; d_call: NA; v_call: TRBV12-3/TRBV12-4; cdr3_length: 15; j_call: TRBJ1-1
cdr3_nt: TGCAGTGCTAGAATTCGCAGGGGGCGAGGTGGATGGAACACCGGGGAGCTGTTTTTT; cdr3_aa: CSARIRRGRGGWNTGELFF; clone_size: few; d_call: TRBD1; v_call: TRBV20-1; cdr3_length: 19; j_call: TRBJ2-2
cdr3_nt: TGCAGCGTTGCAGGTGTGGCGCGAGCTGGAAACACCATATATTTT; cdr3_aa: CSVAGVARAGNTIYF; clone_size: NA; d_call: NA; v_call: TRBV29-1; cdr3_length: 15; j_call: TRBJ1-3
cdr3_nt: TGTGTCAGCAGCCAAGTCAGGGGTCATGTGAACAATGAAGCTTTCTTT; cdr3_aa: CVSSQVRGHVNNEAFF; clone_size: NA; d_call: NA; v_call: TRBV11-2; cdr3_length: 16; j_call: TRBJ1-1
cdr3_nt: TGTGCCAGCAGACCCCCAGGGTTCTCTGGAAACACCATATATTTT; cdr3_aa: CASRPPGFSGNTIYF; clone_size: many; d_call: NA; v_call: TRBV12-3/TRBV12-4; cdr3_length: 15; j_call: TRBJ1-3
cdr3_nt: TGTGCCAGCAGTGTACACAGGGAAGTGGAGACCCAGTACTTC; cdr3_aa: CASSVHREVETQYF; clone_size: many; d_call: NA; v_call: TRBV12-3/TRBV12-4; cdr3_length: 14; j_call: TRBJ2-5
cdr3_nt: TGTGCCACCAGTTCGGGGGACGCCTATGGCTACACCTTC; cdr3_aa: CATSSGDAYGYTF; clone_size: many; d_call: NA; v_call: TRBV6-1; cdr3_length: 13; j_call: TRBJ1-2
cdr3_nt: TGTGCCACCCGACAGTCCTACGAGCAGTACTTC; cdr3_aa: CATRQSYEQYF; clone_size: many; d_call: NA; v_call: TRBV19; cdr3_length: 11; j_call: TRBJ2-7
cdr3_nt: TGTGCCAGCAGTAGGACAGGGGTTCGTCCCCTCCACTTT; cdr3_aa: CASSRTGVRPLHF; clone_size: many; d_call: TRBD1; v_call: TRBV11-2; cdr3_length: 13; j_call: TRBJ1-6
cdr3_nt: TGTGCCAGCGACCGGGCCTCCGGGTTCAATGAGCAGTTCTTC; cdr3_aa: CASDRASGFNEQFF; clone_size: many; d_call: NA; v_call: TRBV2; cdr3_length: 14; j_call: TRBJ2-1
cdr3_nt: TGTGCCAGCAGCCAAGAAGAAGCCGGGACAGGGAGTATCGATCAGCCCCAGCATTTT; cdr3_aa: CASSQEEAGTGSIDQPQHF; clone_size: many; d_call: TRBD1; v_call: TRBV4-2; cdr3_length: 19; j_call: TRBJ1-5
cdr3_nt: TGTGCCAGCAGCTTGGGACTTCTTCCCGAGCAGTACTTC; cdr3_aa: CASSLGLLPEQYF; clone_size: many; d_call: NA; v_call: TRBV12-3/TRBV12-4; cdr3_length: 13; j_call: TRBJ2-7
cdr3_nt: TGTGCCAGTGGGCCGGCCAGATACTACACCTTC; cdr3_aa: CASGPARYYTF; clone_size: few; d_call: NA; v_call: TRBV19; cdr3_length: 11; j_call: TRBJ1-2
cdr3_nt: TGTGCCAGCAGTGTCTTGTCAGGGGGCGGCGGGGAGCTGTTTTTT; cdr3_aa: CASSVLSGGGGELFF; clone_size: many; d_call: TRBD1; v_call: TRBV6-1; cdr3_length: 15; j_call: TRBJ2-2
cdr3_nt: TGTGCCAGCAGCGGGCAGGGGCTCGATGAGCAGTTCTTC; cdr3_aa: CASSGQGLDEQFF; clone_size: few; d_call: NA; v_call: TRBV2; cdr3_length: 13; j_call: TRBJ2-1
cdr3_nt: TGTGCCAGCTCACCAGCGGCGTCGAATCAGCCCCAGCATTTT; cdr3_aa: CASSPAASNQPQHF; clone_size: few; d_call: NA; v_call: TRBV18; cdr3_length: 14; j_call: TRBJ1-5
cdr3_nt: TGCGCCAGCAGCCAAGATCCAGCGGGAGTAGGACAGTTCTTC; cdr3_aa: CASSQDPAGVGQFF; clone_size: few; d_call: TRBD2; v_call: TRBV4-1; cdr3_length: 14; j_call: TRBJ2-1
cdr3_nt: TGCAGTGCTAGAGATGAGCGGGGGGGGAGGGTGGATGAGCAGTTCTTC; cdr3_aa: CSARDERGGRVDEQFF; clone_size: few; d_call: TRBD2; v_call: TRBV20-1; cdr3_length: 16; j_call: TRBJ2-1
cdr3_nt: TGCAGCGTTGAAGACTTTCGGGGGGCGGGCTACACCTTC; cdr3_aa: CSVEDFRGAGYTF; clone_size: NA; d_call: NA; v_call: TRBV29-1; cdr3_length: 13; j_call: TRBJ1-2
cdr3_nt: TGTGCCAGTAGTAATAGCGGGAGAGTCTACGAGCAGTACTTC; cdr3_aa: CASSNSGRVYEQYF; clone_size: many; d_call: TRBD2; v_call: TRBV19; cdr3_length: 14; j_call: TRBJ2-7
cdr3_nt: TGTGCCAGTAGTTCCGGGGCAGGGGCGAACTATGGCTACACCTTC; cdr3_aa: CASSSGAGANYGYTF; clone_size: many; d_call: NA; v_call: TRBV19; cdr3_length: 15; j_call: TRBJ1-2
cdr3_nt: TGCGCCAGCAGCCAAGATAAGTCGGGGGGGTATAGGAACACTGAAGCTTTCTTT; cdr3_aa: CASSQDKSGGYRNTEAFF; clone_size: many; d_call: NA; v_call: TRBV4-1; cdr3_length: 18; j_call: TRBJ1-1
cdr3_nt: TGTGCTAGTGGGACCGGGATTGAGCAGTTCTTC; cdr3_aa: CASGTGIEQFF; clone_size: many; d_call: NA; v_call: TRBV12-5; cdr3_length: 11; j_call: TRBJ2-1
cdr3_nt: TGTGCCAGCAGCTTAAGCGTACCGGGGGGAAACACCATATATTTT; cdr3_aa: CASSLSVPGGNTIYF; clone_size: NA; d_call: NA; v_call: TRBV11-2; cdr3_length: 15; j_call: TRBJ1-3
cdr3_nt: TGTGCCAGTACTCCGGGAGGGGGCTATGAAGCTTTCTTT; cdr3_aa: CASTPGGGYEAFF; clone_size: many; d_call: TRBD1; v_call: TRBV19; cdr3_length: 13; j_call: TRBJ1-1
cdr3_nt: TGTGCCAGTAATGAGGGGACACCGAGCGTCTATGGCTACACCTTC; cdr3_aa: CASNEGTPSVYGYTF; clone_size: many; d_call: NA; v_call: TRBV19; cdr3_length: 15; j_call: TRBJ1-2
cdr3_nt: TGTGCCAGCAGTCCCACAGGGTATACGCAGTATTTT; cdr3_aa: CASSPTGYTQYF; clone_size: many; d_call: NA; v_call: TRBV5-5; cdr3_length: 12; j_call: TRBJ2-3
cdr3_nt: TGTGCCAGCAGCCCGGAAGGAGGGGGGGACTATGGCTACACCTTC; cdr3_aa: CASSPEGGGDYGYTF; clone_size: many; d_call: NA; v_call: TRBV7-2; cdr3_length: 15; j_call: TRBJ1-2
cdr3_nt: TGTGCCAGCAGCGCCTCCAGGGGCACAGATACGCAGTATTTT; cdr3_aa: CASSASRGTDTQYF; clone_size: many; d_call: NA; v_call: TRBV11-3; cdr3_length: 14; j_call: TRBJ2-3
cdr3_nt: TGTGCCACCCTTTCGCGGGGGGCCCAAGAGACCCAGTACTTC; cdr3_aa: CATLSRGAQETQYF; clone_size: few; d_call: TRBD2; v_call: TRBV7-9; cdr3_length: 14; j_call: TRBJ2-5
cdr3_nt: TGTGCCAGCAGTTTCCTGAACAGCAGGAGTGGCTACACCTTC; cdr3_aa: CASSFLNSRSGYTF; clone_size: many; d_call: NA; v_call: TRBV12-3/TRBV12-4; cdr3_length: 14; j_call: TRBJ1-2
cdr3_nt: TGTGCCAGCAGCCCGGGACGGCAGTCCCCCGAGCAGTACTTC; cdr3_aa: CASSPGRQSPEQYF; clone_size: many; d_call: NA; v_call: TRBV7-3; cdr3_length: 14; j_call: TRBJ2-7
cdr3_nt: TGTGCCAGCAGTTTATGGACAACTAGCGGGAGGGGAGATACGCAGTATTTT; cdr3_aa: CASSLWTTSGRGDTQYF; clone_size: few; d_call: TRBD2; v_call: TRBV28; cdr3_length: 17; j_call: TRBJ2-3
cdr3_nt: TGTGCCAGCAGCTCATTTGGAGACAGGCCCAACACTGAAGCTTTCTTT; cdr3_aa: CASSSFGDRPNTEAFF; clone_size: many; d_call: NA; v_call: TRBV7-4; cdr3_length: 16; j_call: TRBJ1-1
cdr3_nt: TGTGCCAGCAGTGAATTTTCGAGGGACACCGGGGAGCTGTTTTTT; cdr3_aa: CASSEFSRDTGELFF; clone_size: many; d_call: NA; v_call: TRBV25-1; cdr3_length: 15; j_call: TRBJ2-2
cdr3_nt: TGTGCCAGCAGCTTAGAAGGGGGGGCAATCACTGAAGCTTTCTTT; cdr3_aa: CASSLEGGAITEAFF; clone_size: many; d_call: NA; v_call: TRBV7-9; cdr3_length: 15; j_call: TRBJ1-1
cdr3_nt: TGTGCCAGCCACGCCTACAATGAGCAGTTCTTC; cdr3_aa: CASHAYNEQFF; clone_size: many; d_call: NA; v_call: TRBV6-1; cdr3_length: 11; j_call: TRBJ2-1
cdr3_nt: TGCGCCAGCAGCTTGGCCAGGGGGGATGAAGCTTTCTTT; cdr3_aa: CASSLARGDEAFF; clone_size: NA; d_call: TRBD1; v_call: TRBV5-1; cdr3_length: 13; j_call: TRBJ1-1
cdr3_nt: TGCAGCGTTGAAGATACAGTAGGAGGCTATGGCTACACCTTC; cdr3_aa: CSVEDTVGGYGYTF; clone_size: NA; d_call: NA; v_call: TRBV29-1; cdr3_length: 14; j_call: TRBJ1-2
cdr3_nt: TGCGCCAGCAGCTTGGGACCAGGGGGTGGAAACACCATATATTTT; cdr3_aa: CASSLGPGGGNTIYF; clone_size: NA; d_call: TRBD1; v_call: TRBV5-1; cdr3_length: 15; j_call: TRBJ1-3
cdr3_nt: TGCAGTGCTAGAGAAGGGATTGGTCAGCCCCAGCATTTT; cdr3_aa: CSAREGIGQPQHF; clone_size: NA; d_call: NA; v_call: TRBV20-1; cdr3_length: 13; j_call: TRBJ1-5
cdr3_nt: TGTGCCAGCAGTACCTCCCTGGCGGGCTCGGGTGGAACTGAAGCTTTCTTT; cdr3_aa: CASSTSLAGSGGTEAFF; clone_size: many; d_call: NA; v_call: TRBV6-6; cdr3_length: 17; j_call: TRBJ1-1
cdr3_nt: TGTGCCAGCAGGTATATATATAACACTGAAGCTTTCTTT; cdr3_aa: CASRYIYNTEAFF; clone_size: NA; d_call: NA; v_call: TRBV6-5; cdr3_length: 13; j_call: TRBJ1-1
cdr3_nt: TGCAGTGCTAGAGAATTCAGGGAAGGTAATCAGCCCCAGCATTTT; cdr3_aa: CSAREFREGNQPQHF; clone_size: once; d_call: NA; v_call: TRBV20-1; cdr3_length: 15; j_call: TRBJ1-5
cdr3_nt: TGTGCCCGCAGTAGATCTAGCCGCGAGCAGTACTTC; cdr3_aa: CARSRSSREQYF; clone_size: NA; d_call: NA; v_call: TRBV6-8; cdr3_length: 12; j_call: TRBJ2-7
cdr3_nt: TGTGCCAGCGGGACATTTTACGAGCAGTACTTC; cdr3_aa: CASGTFYEQYF; clone_size: few; d_call: NA; v_call: TRBV5-6; cdr3_length: 11; j_call: TRBJ2-7
cdr3_nt: TGTGCCAGCAGGACTGCCTCCGGAGGGACTAGCGGGGGGGTAGCCAAAAACATTCAGTACTTC; cdr3_aa: CASRTASGGTSGGVAKNIQYF; clone_size: many; d_call: TRBD2; v_call: TRBV2; cdr3_length: 21; j_call: TRBJ2-4
cdr3_nt: TGTGCCAGCAGTCCTATTTTGATCGACAGGGGTATAGATACGCAGTATTTT; cdr3_aa: CASSPILIDRGIDTQYF; clone_size: many; d_call: TRBD1; v_call: TRBV27; cdr3_length: 17; j_call: TRBJ2-3
cdr3_nt: TGTGCCAGCAGCCCGGAGGGGCTAGCGGGGGGACTTGAGCAGTTCTTC; cdr3_aa: CASSPEGLAGGLEQFF; clone_size: many; d_call: TRBD2; v_call: TRBV14; cdr3_length: 16; j_call: TRBJ2-1
cdr3_nt: TGCAGTGCTCCGCGTAGGGGGAGTTCCTACAATGAGCAGTTCTTC; cdr3_aa: CSAPRRGSSYNEQFF; clone_size: many; d_call: NA; v_call: TRBV20-1; cdr3_length: 15; j_call: TRBJ2-1
cdr3_nt: TGTGCCAGCAGCCTATTCAGGGGGGACACAGATACGCAGTATTTT; cdr3_aa: CASSLFRGDTDTQYF; clone_size: many; d_call: NA; v_call: TRBV7-8; cdr3_length: 15; j_call: TRBJ2-3
cdr3_nt: TGTGCCAGCAGCACGGGACACGGCGACGAGCAGTACTTC; cdr3_aa: CASSTGHGDEQYF; clone_size: many; d_call: NA; v_call: TRBV9; cdr3_length: 13; j_call: TRBJ2-7